The T cell receptor beta chain described here comes from a study of early T cells in non-severe SARS-CoV-2 infection. From the 5' RACE reads, TCRdb called clonotypes with MiXCR, one entry per CDR3 protein. The table has about 64,000 distinct CDR3 sequences, 8.8% seen once. On this clonotype: The antigen remains unidentified.

Study results and limitations: The study's VDJdb matching favored anti-spike CD8 responses and missed private and CD4 specificities.

Sample: whole blood, taken at baseline. The clonotype originates from an adult who was a healthcare worker with PCR-confirmed SARS-CoV-2 infection or an uninfected control (not recorded which).

In DNA form, the CDR3 reads TGCAGCGTTGAGGACAATGGCTACACCTTC. Its translation is CSVEDNGYTF. V gene TRBV29-1 combines with J gene TRBJ1-2; the D gene is possibly TRBD1 (5 bases). Germline CDR1 SQVTM, CDR2 ANQGSEA. With 3 bases removed from V and 6 bases from J, the gap between germline ends came to 5 bases. This CDR3 is built from 10 residues. The variable domain in full, with the rest retrieved from reference TRBV29-1 and TRBJ1-2, is SAVISQKPSRDICQRGTSLTIQCQVDSQVTMMFWYRQQPGQSLTLIATANQGSEATYESGFVIDKFPISRPNLTFSTLTVSNMSPEDSSIYLCSVEDNGYTFGSGTRLTVV.